The 2 T cell receptor beta chains below all came from one sample that was sequenced in a study of radiotherapy plus CTLA-4 blockade in lung cancer. Sequencing was performed with immunoSEQ multiplex PCR; in TCRdb, only in-frame clones are kept and a portion is missing. This table has tens of thousands of clones, over 75% appearing once. Sequenced here: peripheral blood, sampled from a patient treated with radiotherapy plus ipilimumab. The origin of the receptors is a human donor with non-small cell lung cancer who had stable disease on radiotherapy plus ipilimumab.

This clone appeared a single time. The chain is built from TRBV6-1 and TRBJ2-7; TRBD1 matches at 7 bases. Germline trimming cut 0 bases from V and 2 bases from J; bases unmatched to any gene: 4. The germline CDR1 and CDR2 sequences are MNHNS and SASEGT. The CDR3 runs to 15 residues. The CDR3 DNA follows: TGTGCCAGCAGTGAAGCAGGGGGCTTCCCCTACGAGCAGTACTTC. It encodes CASSEAGGFPYEQYF.

The chain combines TRBV9 with TRBJ2-1, with TRBD2 identical over 10 bases. Looked up from germline, CDR1 is SGDLS and CDR2 is YYNGEE. The CDR3 has 15 amino acids. V dropped 6 bases and J dropped 8; count of bases not matched to a gene: 11. Here the CDR3 DNA reads TGTGCCAGCAACCCTCGAAGCGGGGGGGCATATGAGCAGTTCTTC. This codes for CASNPRSGGAYEQFF.